The 2 T cell receptor beta chains below were found in one sample sequenced in a study of blood T cell repertoires in COVID-19. Sequencing was performed with immunoSEQ multiplex PCR; in TCRdb, only in-frame clones are kept and a portion is missing. The sample has tens of thousands of clones; about 91% are singletons. Material: peripheral blood. The receptors derive from a woman aged 30 to 39 in a cohort sampled during active COVID-19.

V and J are TRBV24-1 and TRBJ2-5; TRBD1 might be the D (5 bases). Per the germline V gene, CDR1 is KGHDR and CDR2 is SFDVKD. V lost 9 bases and J 2 bases, leaving 15 bases between the germline ends. This CDR3 is built from 14 residues. CDR3 nucleotides: TGTGCCACCGCCCCCCAAGGGGAACAAGAGACCCAGTACTTC. Translated: CATAPQGEQETQYF.

This clone appeared once. This chain connects TRBV5-6 to TRBJ2-7; the match to TRBD1 covers 8 bases. The V gene end was trimmed by 9 bases and the J gene end by 2 bases; junction bases not matched to a gene: 13. The CDR3 covers 15 residues. CDR1 SGHDT and CDR2 YYEEEE come from the germline V gene. Written as DNA, the CDR3 is TGTGCCACCCACTCCAGGGGGCGCTTCACCTACGAGCAGTACTTC. This sequence encodes CATHSRGRFTYEQYF.